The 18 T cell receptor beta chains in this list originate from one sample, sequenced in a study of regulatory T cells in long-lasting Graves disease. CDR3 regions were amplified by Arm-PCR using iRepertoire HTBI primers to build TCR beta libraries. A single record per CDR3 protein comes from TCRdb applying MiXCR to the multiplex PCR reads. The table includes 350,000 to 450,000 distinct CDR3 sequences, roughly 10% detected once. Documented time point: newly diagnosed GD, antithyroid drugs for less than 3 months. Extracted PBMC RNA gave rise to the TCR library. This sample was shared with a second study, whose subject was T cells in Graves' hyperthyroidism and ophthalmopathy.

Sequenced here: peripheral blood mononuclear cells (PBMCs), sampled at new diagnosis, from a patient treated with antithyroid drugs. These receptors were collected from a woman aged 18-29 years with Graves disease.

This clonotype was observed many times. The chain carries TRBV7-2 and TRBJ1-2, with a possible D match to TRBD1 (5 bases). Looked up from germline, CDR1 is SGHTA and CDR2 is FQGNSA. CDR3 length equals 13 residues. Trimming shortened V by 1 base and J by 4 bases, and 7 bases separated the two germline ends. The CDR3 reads CASSLGGFYGYTF. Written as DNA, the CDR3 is TGTGCCAGCAGCTTAGGGGGGTTCTATGGCTACACCTTC.

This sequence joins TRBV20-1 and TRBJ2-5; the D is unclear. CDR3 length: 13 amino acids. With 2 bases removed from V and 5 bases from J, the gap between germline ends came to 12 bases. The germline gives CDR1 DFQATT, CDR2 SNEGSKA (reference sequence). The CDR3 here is CSARQDLRETQYF. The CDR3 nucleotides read TGCAGTGCTAGACAAGACCTTAGGGAGACCCAGTACTTC.

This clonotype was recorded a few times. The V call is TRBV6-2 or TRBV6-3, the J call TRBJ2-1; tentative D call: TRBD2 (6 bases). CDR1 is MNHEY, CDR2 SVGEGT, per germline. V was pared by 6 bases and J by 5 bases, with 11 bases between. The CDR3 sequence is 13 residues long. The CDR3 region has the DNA TGTGCCAGCAGCATCGGACTAAACAATGAGCAGTTCTTC. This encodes CASSIGLNNEQFF.

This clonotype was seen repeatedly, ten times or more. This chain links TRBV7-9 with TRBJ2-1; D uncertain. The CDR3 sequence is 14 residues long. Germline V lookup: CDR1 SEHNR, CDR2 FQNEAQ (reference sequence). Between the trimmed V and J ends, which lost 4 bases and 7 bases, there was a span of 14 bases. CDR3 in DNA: TGTGCCAGCAGCTCCGTCCCTCAGGCGAATGAGCAGTTCTTC. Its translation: CASSSVPQANEQFF.

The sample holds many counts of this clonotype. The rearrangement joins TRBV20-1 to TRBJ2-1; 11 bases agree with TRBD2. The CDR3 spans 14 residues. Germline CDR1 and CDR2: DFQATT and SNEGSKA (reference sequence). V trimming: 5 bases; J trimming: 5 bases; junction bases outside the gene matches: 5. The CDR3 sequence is CSASLAGGNNEQFF. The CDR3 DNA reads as TGCAGTGCTTCCTTAGCGGGAGGGAACAATGAGCAGTTCTTC.

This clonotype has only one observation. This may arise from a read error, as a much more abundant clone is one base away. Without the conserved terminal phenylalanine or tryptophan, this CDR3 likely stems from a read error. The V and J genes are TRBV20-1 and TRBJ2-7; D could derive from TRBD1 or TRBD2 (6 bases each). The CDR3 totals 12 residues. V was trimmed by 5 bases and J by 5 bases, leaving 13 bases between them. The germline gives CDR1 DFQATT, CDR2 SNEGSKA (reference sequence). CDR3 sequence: CSAPIGGHEQYS. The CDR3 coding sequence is TGCAGTGCTCCCATCGGGGGCCACGAGCAGTACTCC.

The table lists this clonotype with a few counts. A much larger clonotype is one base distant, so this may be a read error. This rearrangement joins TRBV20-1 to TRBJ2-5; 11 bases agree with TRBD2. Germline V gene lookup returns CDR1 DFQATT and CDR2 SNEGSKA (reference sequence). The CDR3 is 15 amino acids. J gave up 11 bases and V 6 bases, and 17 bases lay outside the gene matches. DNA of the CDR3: TGCAGTGCCCTAGGGGGACTAGCGGTGTTGGGTGAGCAGTACTTC. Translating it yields CSALGGLAVLGEQYF.

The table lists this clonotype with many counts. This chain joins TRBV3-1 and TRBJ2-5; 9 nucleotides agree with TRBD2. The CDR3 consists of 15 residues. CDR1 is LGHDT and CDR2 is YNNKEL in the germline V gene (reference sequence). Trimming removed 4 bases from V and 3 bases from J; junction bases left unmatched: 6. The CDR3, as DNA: TGTGCCAGCAGCCCTGTCCTAGCGGGAAAAGAGACCCAGTACTTC. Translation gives CASSPVLAGKETQYF.

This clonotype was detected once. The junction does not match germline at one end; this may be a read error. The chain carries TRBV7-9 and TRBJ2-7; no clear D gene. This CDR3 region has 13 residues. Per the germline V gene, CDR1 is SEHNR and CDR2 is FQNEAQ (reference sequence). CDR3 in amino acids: CASSPDGSYEQHF. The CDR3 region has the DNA TGTGCCAGCAGCCCAGACGGTTCCTACGAGCAGCACTTC.

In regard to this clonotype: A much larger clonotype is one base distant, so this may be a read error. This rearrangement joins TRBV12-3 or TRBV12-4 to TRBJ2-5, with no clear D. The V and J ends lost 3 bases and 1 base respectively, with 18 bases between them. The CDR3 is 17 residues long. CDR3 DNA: TGTGCCAGCAGTTTGGAGTCCTGGGAAAGGGCCCAAGAGACCCAGTACTTC. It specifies CASSLESWERAQETQYF.

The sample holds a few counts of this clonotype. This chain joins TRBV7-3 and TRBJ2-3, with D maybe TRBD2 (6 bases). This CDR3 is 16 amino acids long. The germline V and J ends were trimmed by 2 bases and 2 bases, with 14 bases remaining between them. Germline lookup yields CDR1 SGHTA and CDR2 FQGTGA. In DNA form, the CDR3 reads TGTGCCAGCAGCTTATACGGGACTCCGAACACAGATACGCAGTATTTT. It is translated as CASSLYGTPNTDTQYF.

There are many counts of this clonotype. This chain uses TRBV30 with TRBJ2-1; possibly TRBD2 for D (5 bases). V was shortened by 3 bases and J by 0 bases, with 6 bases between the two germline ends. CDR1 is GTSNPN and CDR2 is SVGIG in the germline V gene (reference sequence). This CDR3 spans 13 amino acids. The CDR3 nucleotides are TGTGCCTGGAGGAGGGTCTCCTACAATGAGCAGTTCTTC. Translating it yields CAWRRVSYNEQFF.

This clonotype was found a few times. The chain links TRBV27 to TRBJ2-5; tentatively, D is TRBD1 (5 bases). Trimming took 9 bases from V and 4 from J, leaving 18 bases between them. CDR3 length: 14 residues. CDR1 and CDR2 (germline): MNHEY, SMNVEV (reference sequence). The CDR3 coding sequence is TGTGCCAGAACAGGTTGGCAAATGTTAGAGACCCAGTACTTC. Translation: CARTGWQMLETQYF.

The CDR3 loop reads CASSSPGDTEAFF. CDR3 nucleotide sequence: TGCGCCAGCAGCTCCCCTGGGGACACTGAAGCTTTCTTT. The chain uses TRBV5-1 and TRBJ1-1; D remains unclear. The CDR3 loop spans 13 amino acids. Germline V CDR1 and CDR2: SGHRS, YFSETQ. Trimming pared 3 bases from V and 3 bases from J, leaving 9 bases between.

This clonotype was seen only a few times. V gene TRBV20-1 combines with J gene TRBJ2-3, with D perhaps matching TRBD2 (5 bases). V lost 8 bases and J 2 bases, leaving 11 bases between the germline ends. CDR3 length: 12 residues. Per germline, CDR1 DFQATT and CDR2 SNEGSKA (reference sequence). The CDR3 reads CSPRRVTDTQYF. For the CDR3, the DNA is TGCAGTCCTCGGCGGGTCACAGATACGCAGTATTTT.

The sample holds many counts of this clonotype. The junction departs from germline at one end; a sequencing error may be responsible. For the CDR3, the DNA is TGTGCCAGCTCAGGACAGGGCTATCAGCCCCAGCACTTT. Protein sequence: CASSGQGYQPQHF. The J gene is TRBJ1-5, the V gene TRBV2; 8 positions match TRBD1. The CDR3 is 13 residues long. Looked up from germline, CDR1 is SNHLY and CDR2 is FYNNEI.

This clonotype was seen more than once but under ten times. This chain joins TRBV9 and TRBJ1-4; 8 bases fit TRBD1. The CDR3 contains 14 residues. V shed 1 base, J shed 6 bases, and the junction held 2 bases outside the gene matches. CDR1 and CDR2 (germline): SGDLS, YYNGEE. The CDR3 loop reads CASSVSGGDEKLFF. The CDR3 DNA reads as TGTGCCAGCAGCGTATCAGGGGGCGATGAAAAACTGTTTTTT.

The DNA for the CDR3 is TGTGCCAGCAGCTTAGCGTTGGCGAACGTCCTGACTTTC. This sequence encodes CASSLALANVLTF. The rearrangement joins TRBV7-8 to TRBJ2-6; D gene ambiguous. Between the trimmed V and J ends, which lost 0 bases and 10 bases, there was a span of 7 bases. The CDR3 sequence is 13 residues long. The germline gives CDR1 SGHVS, CDR2 FQNEAQ.